This T cell receptor beta chain emerged from a study of PD-1 blockade in classical Hodgkin lymphoma. The data were produced by immunoSEQ multiplex PCR, yet TCRdb's version contains in-frame clones alone and is incomplete. The sample holds about 11,000 clones, approximately 84% seen once. Germline loops: CDR1 SGHDT, CDR2 YYEEEE. V lost 2 bases to trimming and J lost 3 bases, with 14 bases between them. The CDR3 covers 16 residues. All trial patients relapsed after autologous stem cell transplantation. This specimen was peripheral blood mononuclear cells (PBMCs), taken before the second cycle of nivolumab. The chain is built from TRBV5-6 and TRBJ2-2; D remains unclear. This clonotype was sampled from a human donor with classical Hodgkin lymphoma. This CDR3 is CASSFSGQAYTGELFF. The CDR3, as DNA: TGTGCCAGCAGCTTTTCGGGTCAGGCGTACACCGGGGAGCTGTTTTTT.